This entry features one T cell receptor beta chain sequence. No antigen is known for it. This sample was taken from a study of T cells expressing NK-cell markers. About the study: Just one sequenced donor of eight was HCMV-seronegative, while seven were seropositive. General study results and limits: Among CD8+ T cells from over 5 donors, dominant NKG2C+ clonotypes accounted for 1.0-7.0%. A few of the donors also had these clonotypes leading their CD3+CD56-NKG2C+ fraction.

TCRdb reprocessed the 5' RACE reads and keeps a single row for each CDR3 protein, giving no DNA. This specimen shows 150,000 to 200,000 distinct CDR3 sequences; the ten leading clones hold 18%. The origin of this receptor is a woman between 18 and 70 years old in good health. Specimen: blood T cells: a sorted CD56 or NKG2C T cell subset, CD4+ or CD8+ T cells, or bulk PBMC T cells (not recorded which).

The CDR3 reads CASSSVGLAGVQETQYF. The J gene is TRBJ2-5, the V gene TRBV13; TCRdb lists TRBD2, though no DNA is available to test this call. The germline gives CDR1 PRHDT, CDR2 FYEKMQ (reference sequence). This CDR3 comprises 17 residues.